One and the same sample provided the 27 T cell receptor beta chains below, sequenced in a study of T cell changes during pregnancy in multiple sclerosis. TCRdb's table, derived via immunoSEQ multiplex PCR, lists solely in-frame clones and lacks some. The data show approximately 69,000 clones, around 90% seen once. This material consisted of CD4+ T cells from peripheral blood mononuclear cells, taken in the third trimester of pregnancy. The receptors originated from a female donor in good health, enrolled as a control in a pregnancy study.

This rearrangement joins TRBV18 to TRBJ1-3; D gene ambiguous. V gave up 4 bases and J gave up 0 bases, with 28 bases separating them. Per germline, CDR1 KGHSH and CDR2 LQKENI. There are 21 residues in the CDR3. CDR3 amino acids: CASSLKDGRAGREGSGNTIYF. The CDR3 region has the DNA TGTGCCAGCTCACTCAAAGATGGACGGGCCGGTCGCGAGGGCTCTGGAAACACCATATATTTT.

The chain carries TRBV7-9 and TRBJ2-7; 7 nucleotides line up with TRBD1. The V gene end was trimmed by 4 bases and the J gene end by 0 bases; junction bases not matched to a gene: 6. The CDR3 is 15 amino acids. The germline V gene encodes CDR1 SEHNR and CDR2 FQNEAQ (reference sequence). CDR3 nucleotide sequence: TGTGCCAGCAGCTGGGACAGAGGGAGCTCCTACGAGCAGTACTTC. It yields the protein CASSWDRGSSYEQYF.

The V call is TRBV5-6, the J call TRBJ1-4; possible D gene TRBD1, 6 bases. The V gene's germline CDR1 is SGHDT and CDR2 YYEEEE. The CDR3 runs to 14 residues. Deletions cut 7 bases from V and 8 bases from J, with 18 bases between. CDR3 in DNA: TGTGCCAGCGGGGAACAGGGTAAGGAGGAAAAACTGTTTTTT. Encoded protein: CASGEQGKEEKLFF.

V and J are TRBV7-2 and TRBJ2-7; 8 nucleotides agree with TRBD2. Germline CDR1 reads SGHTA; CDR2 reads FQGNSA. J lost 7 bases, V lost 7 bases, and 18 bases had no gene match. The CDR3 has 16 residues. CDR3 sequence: CASTPTGGAAWREQYF. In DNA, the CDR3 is TGTGCCAGCACCCCCACGGGGGGGGCCGCCTGGAGGGAGCAGTACTTC.

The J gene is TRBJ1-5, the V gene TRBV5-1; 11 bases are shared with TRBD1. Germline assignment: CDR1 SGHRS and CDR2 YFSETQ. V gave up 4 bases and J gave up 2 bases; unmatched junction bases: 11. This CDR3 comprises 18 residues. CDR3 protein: CASSTGTGGKYGNQPQHF. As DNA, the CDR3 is TGCGCCAGCAGCACCGGGACAGGGGGTAAGTATGGCAATCAGCCCCAGCATTTT.

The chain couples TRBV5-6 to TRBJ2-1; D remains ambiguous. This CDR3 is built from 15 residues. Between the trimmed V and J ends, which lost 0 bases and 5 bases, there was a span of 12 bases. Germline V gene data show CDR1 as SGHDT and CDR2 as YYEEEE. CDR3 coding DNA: TGTGCCAGCAGCTTGGAACCGGGTCTGAACAATGAGCAGTTCTTC. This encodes CASSLEPGLNNEQFF.

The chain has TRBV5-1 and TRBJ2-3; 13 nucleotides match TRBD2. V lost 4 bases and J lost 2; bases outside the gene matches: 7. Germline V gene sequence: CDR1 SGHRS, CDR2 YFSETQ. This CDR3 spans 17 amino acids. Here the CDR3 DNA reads TGCGCCAGCAGCGGCGGGACTAGCGGGGCCATCACAGATACGCAGTATTTT. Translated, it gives CASSGGTSGAITDTQYF.

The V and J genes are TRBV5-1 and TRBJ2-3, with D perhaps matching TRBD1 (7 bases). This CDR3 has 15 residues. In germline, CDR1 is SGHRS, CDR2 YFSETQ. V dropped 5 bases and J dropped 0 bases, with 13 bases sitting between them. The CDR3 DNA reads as TGCGCCAGCAGGGAGGGACAGCCCAGCACAGATACGCAGTATTTT. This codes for CASREGQPSTDTQYF. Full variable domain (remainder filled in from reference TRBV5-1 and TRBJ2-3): KAGVTQTPRYLIKTRGQQVTLSCSPISGHRSVSWYQQTPGQGLQFLFEYFSETQRNKGNFPGRFSGRQFSNSRSEMNVSTLELGDSALYLCASREGQPSTDTQYFGPGTRLTVL.

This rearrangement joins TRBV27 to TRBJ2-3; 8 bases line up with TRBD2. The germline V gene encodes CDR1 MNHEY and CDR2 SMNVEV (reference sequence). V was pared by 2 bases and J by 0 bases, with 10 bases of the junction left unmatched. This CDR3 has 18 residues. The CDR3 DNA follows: TGTGCCAGCAGTTTAGGGAGCTCGGGGGGGCTAAGCACAGATACGCAGTATTTT. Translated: CASSLGSSGGLSTDTQYF.

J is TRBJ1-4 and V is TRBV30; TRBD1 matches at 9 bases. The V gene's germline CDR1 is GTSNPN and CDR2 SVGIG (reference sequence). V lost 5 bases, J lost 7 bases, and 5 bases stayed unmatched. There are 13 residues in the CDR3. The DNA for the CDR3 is TGTGCCTGGTCCCTGGACAGGGGTGAAAAACTGTTTTTT. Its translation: CAWSLDRGEKLFF.

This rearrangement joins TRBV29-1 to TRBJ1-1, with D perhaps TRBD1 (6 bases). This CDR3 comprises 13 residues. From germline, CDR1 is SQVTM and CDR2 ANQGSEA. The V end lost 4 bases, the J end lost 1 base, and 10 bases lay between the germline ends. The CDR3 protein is CSVVGHSNTEAFF. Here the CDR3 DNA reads TGCAGCGTTGTGGGACACTCGAACACTGAAGCTTTCTTT.

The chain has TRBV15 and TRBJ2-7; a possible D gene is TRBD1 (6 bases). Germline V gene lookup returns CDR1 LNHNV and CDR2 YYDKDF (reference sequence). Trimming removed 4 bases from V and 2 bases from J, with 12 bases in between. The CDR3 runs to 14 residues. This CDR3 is CATSNRDTPYEQYF. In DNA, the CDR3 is TGTGCCACCAGCAACCGGGACACCCCCTACGAGCAGTACTTC.

The CDR3 bases are TGTGCCAGCAGCCGAACGGGACTAGCGGACAATGAGCAGTTCTTC. Translating gives CASSRTGLADNEQFF. The rearrangement joins TRBV11-2 to TRBJ2-1; 11 bases match TRBD2. The CDR3 covers 15 residues. Unmatched junction bases numbered 5, after V lost 5 bases and J lost 5 bases. The germline V gene encodes CDR1 SGHAT and CDR2 FQNNGV.

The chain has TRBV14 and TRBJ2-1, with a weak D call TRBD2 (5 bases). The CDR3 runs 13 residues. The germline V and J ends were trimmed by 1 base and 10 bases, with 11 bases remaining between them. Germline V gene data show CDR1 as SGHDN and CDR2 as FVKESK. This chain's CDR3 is CASSQVRVREQFF. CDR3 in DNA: TGTGCCAGCAGCCAAGTGAGGGTGAGGGAGCAGTTCTTC.

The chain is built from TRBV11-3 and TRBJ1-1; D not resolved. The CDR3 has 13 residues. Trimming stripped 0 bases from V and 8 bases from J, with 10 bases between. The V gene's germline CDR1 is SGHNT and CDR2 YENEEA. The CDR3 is CASSLDQRAEAFF. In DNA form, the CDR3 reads TGTGCCAGCAGCTTAGATCAGAGGGCCGAAGCTTTCTTT.

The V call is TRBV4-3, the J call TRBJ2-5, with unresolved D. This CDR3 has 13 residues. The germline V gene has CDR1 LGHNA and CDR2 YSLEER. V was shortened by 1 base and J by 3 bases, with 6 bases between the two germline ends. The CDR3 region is CASSQGAEETQYF. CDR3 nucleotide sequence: TGCGCCAGCAGCCAAGGGGCTGAAGAGACCCAGTACTTC.

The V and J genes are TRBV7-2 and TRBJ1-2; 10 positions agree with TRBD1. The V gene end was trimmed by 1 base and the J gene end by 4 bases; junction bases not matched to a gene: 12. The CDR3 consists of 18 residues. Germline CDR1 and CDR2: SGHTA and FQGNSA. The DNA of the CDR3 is TGTGCCAGCAGCTTAGAAGGGACAGGGGCCTCAGGATTCTATGGCTACACCTTC. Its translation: CASSLEGTGASGFYGYTF.

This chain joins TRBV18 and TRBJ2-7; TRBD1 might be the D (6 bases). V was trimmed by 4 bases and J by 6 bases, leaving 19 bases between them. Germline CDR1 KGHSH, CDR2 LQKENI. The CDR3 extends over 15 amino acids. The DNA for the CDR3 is TGTGCCAGCTCACGAGACGGTCCAGGGGTGGGCGAGCAGTACTTC. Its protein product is CASSRDGPGVGEQYF.

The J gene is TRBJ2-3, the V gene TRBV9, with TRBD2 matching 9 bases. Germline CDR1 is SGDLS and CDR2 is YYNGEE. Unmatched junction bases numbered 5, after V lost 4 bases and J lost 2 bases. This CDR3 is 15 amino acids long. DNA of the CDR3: TGTGCCAGCAGCACCGGACTAGCGTTCACAGATACGCAGTATTTT. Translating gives CASSTGLAFTDTQYF.

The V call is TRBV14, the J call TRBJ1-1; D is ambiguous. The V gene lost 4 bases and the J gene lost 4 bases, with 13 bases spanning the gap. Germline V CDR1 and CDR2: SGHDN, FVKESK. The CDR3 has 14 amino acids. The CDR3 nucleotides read TGTGCCAGCAGCCCGGGAAGGACGGGCACTGAAGCTTTCTTT. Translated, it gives CASSPGRTGTEAFF.

The CDR3 region is CASSQDRGSGYTF. CDR3 in DNA: TGTGCCAGCAGTCAGGACAGGGGATCCGGCTACACCTTC. This chain uses TRBV11-3 with TRBJ1-2; 9 bases are a match to TRBD1. The CDR3 loop spans 13 amino acids. Germline V CDR1 and CDR2: SGHNT, YENEEA. With 6 bases clipped from V and 8 bases from J, the junction kept 7 bases outside the gene matches.

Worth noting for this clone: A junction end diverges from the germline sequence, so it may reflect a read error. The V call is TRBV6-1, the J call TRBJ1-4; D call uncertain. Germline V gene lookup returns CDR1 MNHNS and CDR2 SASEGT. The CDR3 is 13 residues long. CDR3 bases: TGTGCCAGCAGCGATCTTGCCGACCCGGCGGTAGTTTTT. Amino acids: CASSDLADPAVVF.

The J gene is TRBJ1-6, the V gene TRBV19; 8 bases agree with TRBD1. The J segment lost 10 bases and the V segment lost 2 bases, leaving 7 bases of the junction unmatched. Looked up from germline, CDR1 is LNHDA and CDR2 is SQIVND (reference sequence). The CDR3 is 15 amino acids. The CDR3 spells CASSITGGSESPLHF. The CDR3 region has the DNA TGTGCCAGTAGTATAACAGGGGGATCTGAATCACCCCTCCACTTT.

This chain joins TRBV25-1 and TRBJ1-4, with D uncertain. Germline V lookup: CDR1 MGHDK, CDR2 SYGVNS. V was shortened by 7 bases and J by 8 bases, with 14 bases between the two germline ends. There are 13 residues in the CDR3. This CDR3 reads CASMRDVGEKLFF. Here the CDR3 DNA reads TGTGCCAGCATGAGGGATGTAGGAGAAAAACTGTTTTTT.

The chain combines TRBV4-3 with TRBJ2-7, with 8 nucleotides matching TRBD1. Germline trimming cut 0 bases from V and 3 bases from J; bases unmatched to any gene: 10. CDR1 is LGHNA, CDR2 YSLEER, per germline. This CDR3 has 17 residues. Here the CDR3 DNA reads TGCGCCAGCAGCCAAGATTTGGGCGCGGACAGGGTCTACGAGCAGTACTTC. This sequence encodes CASSQDLGADRVYEQYF.

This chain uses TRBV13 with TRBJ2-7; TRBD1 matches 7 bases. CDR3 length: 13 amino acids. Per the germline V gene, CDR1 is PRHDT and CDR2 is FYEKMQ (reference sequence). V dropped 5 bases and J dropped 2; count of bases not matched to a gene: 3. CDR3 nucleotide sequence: TGTGCCAGCAGCATGGGACAGCCCTACGAGCAGTACTTC. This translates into CASSMGQPYEQYF. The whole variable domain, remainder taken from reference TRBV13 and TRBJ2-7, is AAGVIQSPRHLIKEKRETATLKCYPIPRHDTVYWYQQGPGQDPQFLISFYEKMQSDKGSIPDRFSAQQFSDYHSELNMSSLELGDSALYFCASSMGQPYEQYFGPGTRLTVT.

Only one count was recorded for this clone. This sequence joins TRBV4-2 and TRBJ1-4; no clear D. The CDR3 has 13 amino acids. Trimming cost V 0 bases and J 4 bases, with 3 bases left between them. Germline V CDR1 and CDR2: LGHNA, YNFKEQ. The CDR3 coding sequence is TGTGCCAGCAGCCAAGATCGTAATGAAAAACTGTTTTTT. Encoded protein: CASSQDRNEKLFF.